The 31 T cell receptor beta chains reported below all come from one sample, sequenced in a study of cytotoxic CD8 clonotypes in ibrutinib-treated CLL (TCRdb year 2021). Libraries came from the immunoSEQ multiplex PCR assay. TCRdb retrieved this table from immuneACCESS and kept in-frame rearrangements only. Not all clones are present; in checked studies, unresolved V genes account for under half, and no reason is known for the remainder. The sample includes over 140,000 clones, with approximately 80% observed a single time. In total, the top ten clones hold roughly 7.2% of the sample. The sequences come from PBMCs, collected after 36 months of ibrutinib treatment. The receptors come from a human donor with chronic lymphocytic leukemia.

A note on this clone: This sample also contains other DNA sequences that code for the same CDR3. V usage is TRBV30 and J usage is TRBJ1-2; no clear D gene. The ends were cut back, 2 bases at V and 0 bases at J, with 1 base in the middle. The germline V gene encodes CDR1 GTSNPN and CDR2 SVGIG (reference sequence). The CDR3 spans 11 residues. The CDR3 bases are TGTGCCTGGAGTCCTAACTATGGCTACACCTTC. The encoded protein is CAWSPNYGYTF.

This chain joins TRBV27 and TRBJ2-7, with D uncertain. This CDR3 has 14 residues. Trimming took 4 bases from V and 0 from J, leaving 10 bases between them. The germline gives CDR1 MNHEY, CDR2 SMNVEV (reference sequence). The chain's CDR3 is CASSSDIHSYEQYF. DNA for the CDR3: TGTGCCAGCAGTTCTGACATTCACTCCTACGAGCAGTACTTC.

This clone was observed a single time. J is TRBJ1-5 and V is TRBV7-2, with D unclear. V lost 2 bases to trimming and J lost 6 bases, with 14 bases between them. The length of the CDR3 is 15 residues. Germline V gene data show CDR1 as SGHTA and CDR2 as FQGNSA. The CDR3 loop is CASSLLTGVGQPQHF. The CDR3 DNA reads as TGTGCCAGCAGCTTATTGACGGGCGTAGGTCAGCCCCAGCATTTT.

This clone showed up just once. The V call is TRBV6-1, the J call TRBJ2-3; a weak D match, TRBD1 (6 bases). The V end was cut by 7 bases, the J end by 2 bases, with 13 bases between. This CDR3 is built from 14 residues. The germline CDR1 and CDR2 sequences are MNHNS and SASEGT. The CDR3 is CASTNRDNTDTQYF. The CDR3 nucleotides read TGTGCCAGCACCAACCGGGACAACACAGATACGCAGTATTTT.

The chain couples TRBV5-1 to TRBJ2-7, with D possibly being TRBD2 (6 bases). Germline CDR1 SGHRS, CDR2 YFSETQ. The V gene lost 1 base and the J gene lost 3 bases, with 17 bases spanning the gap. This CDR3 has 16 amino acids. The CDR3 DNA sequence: TGCGCCAGCAGCTTGTCTGGAGGGGTGGTGTACTACGAGCAGTACTTC. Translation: CASSLSGGVVYYEQYF.

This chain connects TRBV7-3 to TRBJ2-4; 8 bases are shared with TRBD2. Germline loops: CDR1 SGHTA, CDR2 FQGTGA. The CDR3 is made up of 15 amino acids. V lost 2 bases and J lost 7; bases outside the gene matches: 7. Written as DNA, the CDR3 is TGTGCCAGCAGCTTAGCGGGAGGCTCTGGGAACATTCAGTACTTC. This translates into CASSLAGGSGNIQYF. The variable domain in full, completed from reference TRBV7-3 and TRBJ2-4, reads GAGVSQTPSNKVTEKGKYVELRCDPISGHTALYWYRQSLGQGPEFLIYFQGTGAADDSGLPNDRFFAVRPEGSVSTLKIQRTERGDSAVYLCASSLAGGSGNIQYFGAGTRLSVL.

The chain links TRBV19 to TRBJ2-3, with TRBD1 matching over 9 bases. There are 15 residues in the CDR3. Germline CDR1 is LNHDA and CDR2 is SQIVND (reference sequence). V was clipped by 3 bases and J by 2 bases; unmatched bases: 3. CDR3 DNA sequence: TGTGCCAGTAGTATGGGACAGGGACACACAGATACGCAGTATTTT. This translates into CASSMGQGHTDTQYF.

The CDR3 sequence: CASSLLGGYGYTF. The CDR3 DNA sequence: TGTGCCAGCAGTTTATTAGGGGGGTATGGCTACACCTTC. This chain uses TRBV28 with TRBJ1-2; the D gene is possibly TRBD1 (6 bases). The CDR3 runs 13 residues. Germline loops: CDR1 MDHEN, CDR2 SYDVKM. V lost 1 base to trimming and J lost 5 bases, with 8 bases between them.

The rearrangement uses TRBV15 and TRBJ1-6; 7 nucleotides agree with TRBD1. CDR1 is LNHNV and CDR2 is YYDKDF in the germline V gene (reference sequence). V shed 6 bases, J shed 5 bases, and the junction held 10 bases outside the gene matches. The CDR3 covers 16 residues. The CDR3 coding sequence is TGTGCCACCAGTAAGTATCAGACAGGGCATAATTCACCCCTCCACTTT. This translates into CATSKYQTGHNSPLHF.

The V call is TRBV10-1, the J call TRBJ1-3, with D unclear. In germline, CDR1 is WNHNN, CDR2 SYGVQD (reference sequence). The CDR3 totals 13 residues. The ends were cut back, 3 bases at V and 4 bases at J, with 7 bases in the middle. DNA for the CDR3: TGCGCCAGCAGTGAATTAAACGGAAACACCATATATTTT. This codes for CASSELNGNTIYF.

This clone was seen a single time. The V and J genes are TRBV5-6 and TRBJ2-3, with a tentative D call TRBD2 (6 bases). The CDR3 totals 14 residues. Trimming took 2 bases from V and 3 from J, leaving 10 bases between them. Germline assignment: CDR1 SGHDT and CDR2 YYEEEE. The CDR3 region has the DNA TGTGCCAGCAGCTTCGGAGGGTGGACAGATACGCAGTATTTT. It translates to CASSFGGWTDTQYF.

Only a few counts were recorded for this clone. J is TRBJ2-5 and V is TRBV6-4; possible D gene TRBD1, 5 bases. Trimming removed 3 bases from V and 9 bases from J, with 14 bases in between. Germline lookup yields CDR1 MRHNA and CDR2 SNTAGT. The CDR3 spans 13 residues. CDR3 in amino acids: CASSEGGEGAQYF. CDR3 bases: TGTGCCAGCAGTGAAGGTGGCGAAGGGGCCCAGTACTTC.

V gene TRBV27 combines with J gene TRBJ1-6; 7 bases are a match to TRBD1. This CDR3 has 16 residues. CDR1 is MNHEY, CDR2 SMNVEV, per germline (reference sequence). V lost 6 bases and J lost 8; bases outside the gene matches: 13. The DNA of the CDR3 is TGTGCCAGCAGGCGGACAGGCTGGTTGTGGCATTCACCCCTCCACTTT. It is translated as CASRRTGWLWHSPLHF.

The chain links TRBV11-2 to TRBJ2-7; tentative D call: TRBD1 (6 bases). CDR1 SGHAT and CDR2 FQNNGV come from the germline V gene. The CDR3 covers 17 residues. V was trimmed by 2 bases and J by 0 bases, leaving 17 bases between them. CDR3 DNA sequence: TGTGCCAGCAGCTTAATTACCTGGGCAGGGGCCTCCTACGAGCAGTACTTC. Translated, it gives CASSLITWAGASYEQYF.

The CDR3, as DNA: TGTGCCAGCAGCGCCCATGAGGGAACTGAAGCTTTCTTT. This codes for CASSAHEGTEAFF. This rearrangement joins TRBV11-2 to TRBJ1-1; D ambiguous. V shed 5 bases and J shed 5 bases, with 12 bases lying between them. The CDR3 length is 13 residues. Germline values: CDR1 SGHAT, CDR2 FQNNGV.

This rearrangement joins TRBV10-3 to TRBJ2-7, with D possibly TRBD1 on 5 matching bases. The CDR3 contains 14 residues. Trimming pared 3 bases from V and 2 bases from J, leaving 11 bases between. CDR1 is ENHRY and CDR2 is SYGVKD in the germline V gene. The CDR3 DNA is TGTGCCATCAGTGACAGGGTGATCACCTACGAGCAGTACTTC. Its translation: CAISDRVITYEQYF.

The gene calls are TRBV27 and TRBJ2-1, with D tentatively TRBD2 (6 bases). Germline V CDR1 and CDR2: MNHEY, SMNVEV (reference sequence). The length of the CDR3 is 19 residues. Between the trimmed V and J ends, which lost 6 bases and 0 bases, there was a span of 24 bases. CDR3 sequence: CASSRFHLWGVSSYNEQFF. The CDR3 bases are TGTGCCAGCAGCAGATTCCACCTTTGGGGGGTGAGCTCCTACAATGAGCAGTTCTTC.

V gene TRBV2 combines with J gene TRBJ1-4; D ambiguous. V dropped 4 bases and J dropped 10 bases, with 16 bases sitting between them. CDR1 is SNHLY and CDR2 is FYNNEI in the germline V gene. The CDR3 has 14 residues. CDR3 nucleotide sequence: TGTGCCAGCAGTGTAGGTAGGGTCTGGGGAAAACTGTTTTTT. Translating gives CASSVGRVWGKLFF.

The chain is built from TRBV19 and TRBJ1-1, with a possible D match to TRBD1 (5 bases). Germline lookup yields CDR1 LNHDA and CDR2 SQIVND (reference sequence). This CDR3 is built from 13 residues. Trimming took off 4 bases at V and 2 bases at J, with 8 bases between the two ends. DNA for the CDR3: TGTGCCAGTAGTAGACAGAAAAACACTGAAGCTTTCTTT. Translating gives CASSRQKNTEAFF.

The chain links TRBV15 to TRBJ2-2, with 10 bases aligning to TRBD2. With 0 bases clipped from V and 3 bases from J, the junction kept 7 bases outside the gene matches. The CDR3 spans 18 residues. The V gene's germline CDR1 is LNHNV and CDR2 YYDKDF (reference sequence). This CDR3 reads CATSRDRLAGAYTGELFF. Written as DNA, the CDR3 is TGTGCCACCAGCAGAGATAGGCTAGCGGGGGCCTACACCGGGGAGCTGTTTTTT.

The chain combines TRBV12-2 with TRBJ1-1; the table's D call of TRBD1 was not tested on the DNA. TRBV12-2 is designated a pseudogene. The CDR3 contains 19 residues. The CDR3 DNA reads TGTGCAAGTCGCTTACCACCAGGGACAGGGCCTTGTATGAACACTGAAGCTTTCTTT. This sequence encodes CASRLPPGTGPCMNTEAFF.

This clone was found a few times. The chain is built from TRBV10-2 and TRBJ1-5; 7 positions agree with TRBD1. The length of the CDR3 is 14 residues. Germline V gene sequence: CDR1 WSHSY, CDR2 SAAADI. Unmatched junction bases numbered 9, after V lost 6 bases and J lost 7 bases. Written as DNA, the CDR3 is TGCGCCAGCAGCGAGGGACAGTGGGGACAGCCCCAGCATTTT. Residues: CASSEGQWGQPQHF.

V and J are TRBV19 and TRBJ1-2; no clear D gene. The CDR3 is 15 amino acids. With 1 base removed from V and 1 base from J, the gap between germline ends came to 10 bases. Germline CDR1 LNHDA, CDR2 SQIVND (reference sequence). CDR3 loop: CASSIANSGNYGYTF. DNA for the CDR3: TGTGCCAGTAGTATAGCCAACAGTGGTAACTATGGCTACACCTTC.

The CDR3 DNA sequence: TGTGCCAGCAGCGCAGCAAGACTAGTTCGGGAGACCCAGTACTTC. Amino acid sequence: CASSAARLVRETQYF. J is TRBJ2-5 and V is TRBV9, with a weak D call TRBD2 (6 bases). V lost 3 bases, J lost 5 bases, and 17 bases lay in between. The CDR3 runs 15 residues. The germline CDR1 and CDR2 sequences are SGDLS and YYNGEE.

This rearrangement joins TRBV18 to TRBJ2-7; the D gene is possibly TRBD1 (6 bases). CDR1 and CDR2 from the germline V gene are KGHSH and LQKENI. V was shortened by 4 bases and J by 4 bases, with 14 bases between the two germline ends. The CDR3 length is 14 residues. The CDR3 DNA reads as TGTGCCAGCTCACGAACAGGGAAGCATTACGAGCAGTACTTC. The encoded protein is CASSRTGKHYEQYF.

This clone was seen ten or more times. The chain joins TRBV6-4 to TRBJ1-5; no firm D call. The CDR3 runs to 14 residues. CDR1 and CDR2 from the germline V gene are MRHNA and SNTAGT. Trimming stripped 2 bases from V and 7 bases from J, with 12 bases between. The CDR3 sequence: CASSDDPGGQPQHF. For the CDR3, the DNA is TGTGCCAGCAGTGACGATCCAGGTGGGCAGCCCCAGCATTTT.

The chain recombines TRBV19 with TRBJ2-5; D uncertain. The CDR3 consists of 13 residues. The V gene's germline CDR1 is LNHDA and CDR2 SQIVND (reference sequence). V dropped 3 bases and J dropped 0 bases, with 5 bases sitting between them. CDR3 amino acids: CASSIRHQETQYF. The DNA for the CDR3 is TGTGCCAGTAGTATCAGGCACCAAGAGACCCAGTACTTC. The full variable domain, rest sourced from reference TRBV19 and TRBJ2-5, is DGGITQSPKYLFRKEGQNVTLSCEQNLNHDAMYWYRQDPGQGLRLIYYSQIVNDFQKGDIAEGYSVSREKKESFPLTVTSAQKNPTAFYLCASSIRHQETQYFGPGTRLLVL.

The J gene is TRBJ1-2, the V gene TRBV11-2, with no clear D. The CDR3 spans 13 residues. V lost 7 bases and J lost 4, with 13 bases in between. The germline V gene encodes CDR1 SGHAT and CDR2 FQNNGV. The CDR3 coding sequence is TGTGCCAGCACCCCAGGCCGCCTCTATGGCTACACCTTC. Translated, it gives CASTPGRLYGYTF. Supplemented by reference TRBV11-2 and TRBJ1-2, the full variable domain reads EAGVAQSPRYKIIEKRQSVAFWCNPISGHATLYWYQQILGQGPKLLIQFQNNGVVDDSQLPKDRFSAERLKGVDSTLKIQPAKLEDSAVYLCASTPGRLYGYTFGSGTRLTVV.

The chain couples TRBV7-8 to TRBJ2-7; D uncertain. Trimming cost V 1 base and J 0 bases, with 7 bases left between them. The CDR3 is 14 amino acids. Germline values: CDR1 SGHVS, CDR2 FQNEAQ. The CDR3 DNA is TGTGCCAGCAGCTTAGGATACAGCTCCTACGAGCAGTACTTC. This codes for CASSLGYSSYEQYF.

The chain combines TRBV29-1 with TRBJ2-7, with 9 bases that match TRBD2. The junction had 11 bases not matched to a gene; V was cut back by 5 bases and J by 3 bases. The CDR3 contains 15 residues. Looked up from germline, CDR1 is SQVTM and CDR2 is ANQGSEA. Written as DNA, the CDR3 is TGCAGCGTTCGGGGGGGTAGCGGGAGTCTCTACGAGCAGTACTTC. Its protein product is CSVRGGSGSLYEQYF.

The CDR3 bases are TGCGCCAGCAGCTTGGAGGGACATAACTCCTACGAGCAGTACTTC. It specifies CASSLEGHNSYEQYF. This chain joins TRBV5-1 and TRBJ2-7; TRBD1 is a possible D gene (6 bases). Trimming removed 0 bases from V and 0 bases from J, with 10 bases in between. Germline V gives CDR1 SGHRS, CDR2 YFSETQ. The CDR3 totals 15 residues.